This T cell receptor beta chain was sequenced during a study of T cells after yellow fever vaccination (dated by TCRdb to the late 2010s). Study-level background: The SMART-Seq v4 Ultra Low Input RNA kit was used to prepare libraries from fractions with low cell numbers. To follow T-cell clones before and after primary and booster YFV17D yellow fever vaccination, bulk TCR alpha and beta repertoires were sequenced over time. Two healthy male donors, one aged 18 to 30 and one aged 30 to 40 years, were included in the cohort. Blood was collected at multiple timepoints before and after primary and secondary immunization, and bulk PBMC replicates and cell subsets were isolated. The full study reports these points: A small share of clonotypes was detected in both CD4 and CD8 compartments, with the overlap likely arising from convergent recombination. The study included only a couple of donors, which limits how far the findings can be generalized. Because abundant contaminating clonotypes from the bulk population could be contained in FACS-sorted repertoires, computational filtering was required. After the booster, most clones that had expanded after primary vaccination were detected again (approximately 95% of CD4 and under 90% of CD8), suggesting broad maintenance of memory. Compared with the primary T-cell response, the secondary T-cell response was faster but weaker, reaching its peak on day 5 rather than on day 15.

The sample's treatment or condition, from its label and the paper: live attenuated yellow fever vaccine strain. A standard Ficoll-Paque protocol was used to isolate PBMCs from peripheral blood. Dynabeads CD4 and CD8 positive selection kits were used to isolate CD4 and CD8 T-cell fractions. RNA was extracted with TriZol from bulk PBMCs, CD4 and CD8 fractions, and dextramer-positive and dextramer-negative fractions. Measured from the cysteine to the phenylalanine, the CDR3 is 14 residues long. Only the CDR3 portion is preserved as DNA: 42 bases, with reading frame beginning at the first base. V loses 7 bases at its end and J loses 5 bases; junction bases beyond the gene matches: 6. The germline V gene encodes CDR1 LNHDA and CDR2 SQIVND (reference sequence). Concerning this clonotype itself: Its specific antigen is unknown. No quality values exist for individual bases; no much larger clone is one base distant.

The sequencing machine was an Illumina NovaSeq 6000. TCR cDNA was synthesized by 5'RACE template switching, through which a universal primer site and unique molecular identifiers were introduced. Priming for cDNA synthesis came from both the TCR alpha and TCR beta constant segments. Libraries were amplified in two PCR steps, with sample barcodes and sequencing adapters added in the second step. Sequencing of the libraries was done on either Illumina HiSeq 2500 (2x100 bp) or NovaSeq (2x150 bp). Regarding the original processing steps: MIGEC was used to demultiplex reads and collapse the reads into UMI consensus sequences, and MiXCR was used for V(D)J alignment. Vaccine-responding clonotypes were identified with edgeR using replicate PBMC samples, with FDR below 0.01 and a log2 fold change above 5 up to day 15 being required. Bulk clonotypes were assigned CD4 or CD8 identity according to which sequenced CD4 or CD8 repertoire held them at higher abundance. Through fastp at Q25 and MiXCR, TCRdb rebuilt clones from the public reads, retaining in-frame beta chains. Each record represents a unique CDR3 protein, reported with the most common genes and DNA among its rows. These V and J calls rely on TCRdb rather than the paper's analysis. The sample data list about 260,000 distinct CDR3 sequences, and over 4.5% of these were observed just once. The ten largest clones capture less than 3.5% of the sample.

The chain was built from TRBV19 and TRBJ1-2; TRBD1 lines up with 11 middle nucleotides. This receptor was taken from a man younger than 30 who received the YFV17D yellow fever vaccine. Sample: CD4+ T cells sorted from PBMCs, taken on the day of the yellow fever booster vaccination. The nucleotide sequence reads TGTGCCAGTAACTACGGACAGGGGGCTTATGGCTACACCTTC. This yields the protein CASNYGQGAYGYTF.